The rows below give T cell receptor beta chains drawn from one sample of a study of beta chain features in type 1 diabetes. Profiling relied on immunoSEQ multiplex PCR, and the TCRdb table lists in-frame clones only, not all of them. The sample lists around 400,000 clones, approximately 15% seen once, with about 0.018% in the top ten. Sample: naive CD4+ T cells from blood. The receptors originated from a woman under 30 in good health. Both conserved end residues are part of each CDR3. A D gene is named only where the DNA matches it firmly. Part of the rows lack a size; the others show once, few, many or a class for expanded clones.

16,TRBV5-1,NA,TRBD2,TRBJ2-7,TGCGCCAGCAGCCCTCCGACTAGCGGGATAATCCACGAGCAGTACTTC,CASSPPTSGIIHEQYF
16,TRBV14,few,NA,TRBJ2-2,TGTGCCAGCAGACGTGGGACAACCGCGAACACCGGGGAGCTGTTTTTT,CASRRGTTANTGELFF
15,TRBV7-9,NA,TRBD1,TRBJ1-1,TGTGCCAGCAGCTCCCGGACAGGGGAGAACACTGAAGCTTTCTTT,CASSSRTGENTEAFF
15,TRBV4-2,NA,NA,TRBJ2-1,TGTGCCAGCAGCCAAGCCAGGGATCCCTACAATGAGCAGTTCTTC,CASSQARDPYNEQFF
15,TRBV7-2,few,TRBD1,TRBJ2-7,TGTGCCAGCAGCTTTGGGGGGACAGGGTTCTACGAGCAGTACTTC,CASSFGGTGFYEQYF
14,TRBV5-1,NA,TRBD1,TRBJ1-2,TGCGCCAGCTCCCCGGAGAGGGGGCGCCGAGGCTACACCTTC,CASSPERGRRGYTF
15,TRBV5-1,few,NA,TRBJ2-4,TGCGCCAGCAAAGAGGGAAACCTAGCCAAAAACATTCAGTACTTC,CASKEGNLAKNIQYF
17,TRBV27,NA,TRBD2,TRBJ2-1,TGTGCCAGCAGTTCCCTCCTCCTAGCGGTTAATAACAATGAGCAGTTCTTC,CASSSLLLAVNNNEQFF
16,TRBV2,few,TRBD2,TRBJ2-7,TGTGCCAGCAGCCGCACTCTAGCGGGAGGCCACAACGAGCAGTACTTC,CASSRTLAGGHNEQYF
14,TRBV29-1,NA,TRBD1,TRBJ2-7,TGCAGCGTCCATCCAAGACAGGGAGTTTACGAGCAGTACTTC,CSVHPRQGVYEQYF
16,TRBV11-2,few,NA,TRBJ2-5,TGTGCCAGCAGCTTAGGGACAGCCACCCCGGGGGAGACCCAGTACTTC,CASSLGTATPGETQYF
13,TRBV29-1,few,NA,TRBJ1-2,TGCAGCGTTGAAGGTTGGACCAGGGATGGCTACACCTTC,CSVEGWTRDGYTF
14,TRBV7-9,few,NA,TRBJ2-7,TGTGCCAGCAGCTTTACTCCAGGGCCCTACGAGCAGTACTTC,CASSFTPGPYEQYF
14,TRBV5-1,few,TRBD1,TRBJ1-1,TGCGCCAGCAGCTTCCATGGGACAGGGACTGAAGCTTTCTTT,CASSFHGTGTEAFF
13,TRBV25-1,few,NA,TRBJ1-2,TGTGCCAGCAGTGAATATGGAAGGGGGGGCTACACCTTC,CASSEYGRGGYTF
13,TRBV29-1,NA,NA,TRBJ1-5,TGCAGCGTTGCGGGGAATAGCAATCAGCCCCAGCATTTT,CSVAGNSNQPQHF
13,TRBV30,few,TRBD1,TRBJ1-2,TGTGCCTGTCCGGGACAGTCTAACTATGGCTACACCTTC,CACPGQSNYGYTF
15,TRBV19,NA,TRBD2,TRBJ2-1,TGTGCCAGTAGTATAGCGGGAGGGCCCTACAATGAGCAGTTCTTC,CASSIAGGPYNEQFF
13,TRBV9,few,NA,TRBJ2-7,TGTGCCAGCAGCGTCCGGCAGGACTACGAGCAGTACTTC,CASSVRQDYEQYF
14,TRBV2,NA,TRBD1,TRBJ1-5,TGTGCCAGCACCCGGGGACAGGGCAGCCAGCCCCAGCATTTT,CASTRGQGSQPQHF
14,TRBV5-4,few,TRBD1,TRBJ2-5,TGTGCCAGCAGCTTAAGACAGGGGGGAGAGACCCAGTACTTC,CASSLRQGGETQYF
17,TRBV15,few,NA,TRBJ2-4,TGTGCCACCAGCAGAGTGGGGGCGACTCTAGCCAAAAACATTCAGTACTTC,CATSRVGATLAKNIQYF
14,TRBV9,few,NA,TRBJ1-1,TGTGCCAGCAGCGTAGTGGGCGCCCGAACTGAAGCTTTCTTT,CASSVVGARTEAFF
16,TRBV5-1,few,TRBD2,TRBJ2-2,TGCGCCAGCAGCTGGGGGACTAGCGGGAACACCGGGGAGCTGTTTTTT,CASSWGTSGNTGELFF
16,TRBV30,NA,NA,TRBJ1-5,TGTGCCTGGAGCTCCCGGGCAGGTACTAGATCCCAGCCCCAGCATTTT,CAWSSRAGTRSQPQHF
13,TRBV29-1,few,NA,TRBJ1-1,TGCAGCGTCGAATTACAGGAGAACACTGAAGCTTTCTTT,CSVELQENTEAFF
15,TRBV6-6,few,NA,TRBJ1-3,TGTGCCAGCAGTGCCGGGGTCATTCAGGGAAACACCATATATTTT,CASSAGVIQGNTIYF
13,TRBV18,NA,TRBD1,TRBJ1-2,TGTGCCACCGCGGGAGGGGGCTCATATGGCTACACCTTC,CATAGGGSYGYTF
13,TRBV28,NA,NA,TRBJ1-1,TGTGCCAGCATAACGACAGGGAACACTGAAGCTTTCTTT,CASITTGNTEAFF
15,TRBV28,few,NA,TRBJ1-1,TGTGCCAGCAGTCCCCCGGGTCTTATGAACACTGAAGCTTTCTTT,CASSPPGLMNTEAFF
13,TRBV30,NA,NA,TRBJ1-1,TGTGCCTGGAGTGCCCCTAGGGGCCTTGAAGCTTTCTTT,CAWSAPRGLEAFF
16,TRBV4-2,few,NA,TRBJ1-1,TGTGCCAGCAGCCAAGAACCGGGAGGGGGGGGCACTGAAGCTTTCTTT,CASSQEPGGGGTEAFF
15,TRBV19,few,TRBD1,TRBJ1-5,TGTGCCAGTAGGAAAGACAGGGGAGGCAATCAGCCCCAGCATTTT,CASRKDRGGNQPQHF
15,TRBV28,NA,TRBD1,TRBJ1-2,TGTGCCAGCACCCCGGGACAGGGGGCTAACTATGGCTACACCTTC,CASTPGQGANYGYTF
15,TRBV27,NA,TRBD2,TRBJ2-1,TGTGCCAGCGGTTTAGCGGGAGGGCCACGGAATGAGCAGTTCTTC,CASGLAGGPRNEQFF
15,TRBV10-3,few,TRBD1,TRBJ1-1,TGTGCCATCAACACAATCGACAGGGGGCCCACTGAAGCTTTCTTT,CAINTIDRGPTEAFF
15,TRBV5-4,few,TRBD2,TRBJ2-1,TGTGCCAGCAGCTTCGGCGGGAGATGGGTCAATGAGCAGTTCTTC,CASSFGGRWVNEQFF